This TCR beta chain was profiled in a study of shared clonotypes between healthy human individuals. Study conclusions and caveats: Compared with memory subsets, naive subsets generally had larger estimated richness. Clonotypes which were not shared had lower generation probabilities than clonotypes that all four donors shared. Some naive CD4 clonotypes, around 5%, turned up in common across a few donors.

Positive CCR7 selection of CD45RO-negative cells yielded the naive CD8 cells, and terminally differentiated effector memory CD45RA+ cells were excluded. Note on this clone: Its antigen is still unknown.

The assay was immunoSEQ multiplex PCR, and TCRdb's table has in-frame clones only and misses some. The sample lists hundreds of thousands of clones; about 95% were seen once. The sequencing input was naive CD8+ T cells sorted from blood. The TCR originated in a woman between 25 and 40 years old in good health.

The CDR3 DNA reads TGCGCCAGCGCCCCAGGACAGGGGGCAGCCTACAATGAGCAGTTCTTC. Its translation is CASAPGQGAAYNEQFF. The chain carries TRBV5-1 and TRBJ2-1; 11 bases agree with TRBD1. The CDR3 has 16 residues. Germline loops: CDR1 SGHRS, CDR2 YFSETQ. V trimming: 7 bases; J trimming: 2 bases; junction bases outside the gene matches: 8. Combining the CDR3 with reference TRBV5-1 and TRBJ2-1 gives the whole variable domain KAGVTQTPRYLIKTRGQQVTLSCSPISGHRSVSWYQQTPGQGLQFLFEYFSETQRNKGNFPGRFSGRQFSNSRSEMNVSTLELGDSALYLCASAPGQGAAYNEQFFGPGTRLTVL.